This T cell receptor (beta chain) was sequenced during a study of identical twins (dated by TCRdb to about 2016). About the study as a whole: To test whether fetal clonotypes persist, the study used deep sequencing on TCR alpha and beta repertoires from monozygotic twins, unrelated adults of various ages, and cord blood. To rule out contamination, the twin experiments were replicated at different times with different library preparation protocols. General study outcomes and caveats: Out-of-frame TCR alpha sharing in monozygotic twins was systematically underestimated by recombination models, whereas sharing between unrelated individuals was in agreement with the recombination models. Excess twin sharing in beta out-of-frame sequences was weaker because fewer shared sequences lowered the signal-to-noise ratio. Compared with coincidental sharing between unrelated individuals, out-of-frame TCR alpha sequences shared between twins had an excess of sequences with low generation probability. Conclusions relied on cross-sectional statistical analysis, since the same donors could not be followed over many years. Zero-insertion analyses could be partly confounded by invariant T cells such as MAIT and iNKT, though diverse VJ usage argued against such confounding for most clonotypes. Abundant cord blood beta clonotypes carried fewer insertions; young adult naive repertoires showed a weaker similar trend, while memory repertoires showed none.

A word on this clonotype: It lacks a known antigen. One base away there is no much larger clone; base qualities are not given.

Libraries were built with 5' RACE. Sequenced using an Illumina HiSeq 2000. Template switching added a universal primer binding site, and the final cDNA carried a unique molecular identifier that allowed TCR cDNA molecules to be counted accurately. First-strand cDNA for TCR alpha and beta chains was synthesized from specific primers in the conserved constant-segment region. To control for contamination, each cDNA library was double barcoded with a SMART-Mk sample barcode plus Illumina barcodes. TruSeq adapter sequences along with Illumina sample barcodes were introduced in two successive PCR steps. The Illumina HiSeq platform was used with custom primers to sequence TCR alpha and beta cDNA libraries. The published analysis was carried out like this. MiGEC was used to process raw reads and extract unique molecular identifiers, and MiXCR was used to find CDR3 positions. Recombination models were inferred per individual with the repgenHMM and IGoR tools using an EM algorithm. Shared clonotype analysis was performed with the tcR package in R, normalizing sharing by the product of cloneset sizes. To study raw recombination free of thymic and clonal selection effects, out-of-frame nonproductive sequences were analyzed. TCRdb passed the public sequencing reads through fastp at Q25 and MiXCR, retaining productive beta sequences. Rows with one shared CDR3 protein collapse into an entry with the most common genes and DNA. These V and J calls derive from TCRdb rather than the authors' analysis. The sample profile shows some 710,000 distinct CDR3 sequences; roughly 6% of them were found once. 1.5% to 2% of the sample is in the top ten clones.

Every donor was a healthy Caucasian. Three unrelated non-twin adults were also sequenced: a male aged 18 to 30, a male aged 50 to 59 and a female aged 50 to 59. Miltenyi CD45RO+ enrichment and human naive T-cell isolation kits were used to isolate memory (CD45RO+) and naive T cells from PBMC. The receptor was derived from a man aged 18-30 years in good health. Specimen: naive T cells sorted from blood. What this sample's cell subset or site label stands for: cells isolated with a human naive T-cell isolation kit.

The DNA sequence follows: TGTGCCAGCAGCCCTACGGACGGGTTGGAGACCCAGTACTTC. Translated, it gives CASSPTDGLETQYF. The sequence joins TRBV7-9 to TRBJ2-5, with the D gene not confidently named. CDR1 and CDR2, per the germline V gene (reference sequence), are SEHNR and FQNEAQ. Cut back by 5 bases and 5 bases, the V and J ends lie 15 bases apart. The CDR3 runs 14 residues from the cysteine to the phenylalanine. Only CDR3 DNA is held: 42 bases, read in frame from base 1.